This TCR beta chain was identified during a study of blood T cell repertoires in COVID-19. Study summary: COVID-19 samples, acute and convalescent, were from the United States, Italy and Spain. T cells, B-cell-depleted T cells, or PBMCs provided the cDNA or gDNA that served as material.

For this clone: Other DNA sequences of this sample code for an identical CDR3.

In the original analysis: Nucleated cell number was recorded as an estimate derived from reference gene primer amplification. Clones were read by immunoSEQ multiplex PCR, and TCRdb kept only the in-frame ones, dropping some. D and trimming come from the DNA, and the V and J calls and clone size come from that table. The table has some 140,000 clones, around 79% seen once; the top ten hold roughly 20%. Looked up from germline, CDR1 is SGHRS and CDR2 is YFSETQ. V lost 1 base and J 4 bases, leaving 9 bases between the germline ends. The CDR3 sequence is 14 residues long. The clonotype originates from a man of 80 years or more with acute or convalescent COVID-19. Sequences were obtained from peripheral blood. This chain links TRBV5-1 with TRBJ1-3; perhaps TRBD1 as D (5 bases). The CDR3 DNA reads TGCGCCAGCAGCTTGAGGGGTTTGGGAAACACCATATATTTT. Protein sequence: CASSLRGLGNTIYF.